This T cell receptor (beta chain) was identified during a study of cytotoxic CD8 clonotypes in ibrutinib-treated CLL. The overall study: Mean productive templates were about 260,000; mean productive rearrangements were approximately 94,000. Whole-study findings and limits: Public clonotypes showed up rarely, and on treatment they shrank or held steady. While tracking circulating CD8+ T-cell counts, baseline clonality exceeded that of age-matched healthy donors. A rise in clonality was seen at ibrutinib response, and a fall back toward baseline was seen at progression.

CDR1 SGHTA and CDR2 FQGNSA come from the germline V gene. This CDR3 region has 14 residues. The ends were cut back, 5 bases at V and 3 bases at J, with 14 bases in the middle. Data came from immunoSEQ multiplex PCR; TCRdb stores just in-frame clones and leaves some out. This sample has around 140,000 clones; 70% to 80% occur once, and the top ten carry under 35%. Regarding this clone: The antigen remains unidentified.

The chain employs TRBV7-2 and TRBJ2-7; D not certain. Sequenced material: PBMCs, taken after 12 months of ibrutinib treatment. The clonotype originates from a human donor with chronic lymphocytic leukemia. CDR3 in amino acids: CASSPHSGLYEQYF. CDR3 bases: TGTGCCAGCAGCCCCCACTCGGGCCTCTACGAGCAGTACTTC. Looking up the rest from reference TRBV7-2 and TRBJ2-7 gives the full variable domain: GAGVSQSPSNKVTEKGKDVELRCDPISGHTALYWYRQSLGQGLEFLIYFQGNSAPDKSGLPSDRFSAERTGGSVSTLTIQRTQQEDSAVYLCASSPHSGLYEQYFGPGTRLTVT.